The entry that follows covers one TCR beta chain sequence. This sample is part of a study of blood T cell repertoires in COVID-19. The overall study: Sample material is recorded as cDNA or gDNA derived from T cells, B-cell-depleted T cells, or PBMCs.

Study processing details: Nucleated cell counts were estimated from reference gene primer amplification. Repertoires were generated with immunoSEQ multiplex PCR, while TCRdb's copy carries only in-frame clones and drops some. V and J calls and clone size are those listed in that table; D and trimming were worked out from the DNA. The sample holds tens of thousands of clones, around 86% seen once. Input material: peripheral blood. The TCR was taken from a woman aged 60 to 75 with acute or convalescent COVID-19.

CDR3 sequence: CASRRRSRVVTDTQYF. For the CDR3, the DNA is TGTGCCAGCAGACGCCGCTCCAGGGTTGTCACAGATACGCAGTATTTT. The chain couples TRBV7-6 to TRBJ2-3, with a possible D match to TRBD1 (5 bases). Germline-derived CDR1 and CDR2 are SGHVS and FNYEAQ. The CDR3 sequence is 16 residues long. V was shortened by 6 bases and J by 2 bases, with 18 bases between the two germline ends.